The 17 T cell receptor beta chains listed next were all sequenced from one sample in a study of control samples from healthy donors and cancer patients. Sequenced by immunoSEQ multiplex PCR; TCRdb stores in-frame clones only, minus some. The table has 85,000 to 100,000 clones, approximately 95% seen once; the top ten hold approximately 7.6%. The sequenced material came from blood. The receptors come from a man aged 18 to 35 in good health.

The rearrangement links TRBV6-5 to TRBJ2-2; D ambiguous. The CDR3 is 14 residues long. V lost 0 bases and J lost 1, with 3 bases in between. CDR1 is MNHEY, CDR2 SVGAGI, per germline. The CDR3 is CASSYSGNTGELFF. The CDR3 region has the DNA TGTGCCAGCAGTTACTCGGGGAACACCGGGGAGCTGTTTTTT.

The chain's CDR3 is CASRLAGGTDTQYF. In DNA form, the CDR3 reads TGTGCCAGCAGGTTAGCGGGGGGCACAGATACGCAGTATTTT. The genes are TRBV2 and TRBJ2-3, with TRBD2 identical over 9 bases. V shed 6 bases, J shed 1 base, and the junction held 2 bases outside the gene matches. This CDR3 is 14 amino acids long. The V gene's germline CDR1 is SNHLY and CDR2 FYNNEI.

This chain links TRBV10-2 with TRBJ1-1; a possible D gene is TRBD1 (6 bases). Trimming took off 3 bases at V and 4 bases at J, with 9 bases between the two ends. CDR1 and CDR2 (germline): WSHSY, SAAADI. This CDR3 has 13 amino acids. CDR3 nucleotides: TGCGCCAGCAGTGACCACAGGGCCACTGAAGCTTTCTTT. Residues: CASSDHRATEAFF.

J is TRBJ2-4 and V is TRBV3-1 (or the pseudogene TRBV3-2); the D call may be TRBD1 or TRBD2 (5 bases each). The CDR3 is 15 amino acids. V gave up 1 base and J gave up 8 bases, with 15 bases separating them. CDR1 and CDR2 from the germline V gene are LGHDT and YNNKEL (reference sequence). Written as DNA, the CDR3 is TGTGCCAGCAGCCAAGTGGGGGATACCCTGGACATTCAGTACTTC. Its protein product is CASSQVGDTLDIQYF.

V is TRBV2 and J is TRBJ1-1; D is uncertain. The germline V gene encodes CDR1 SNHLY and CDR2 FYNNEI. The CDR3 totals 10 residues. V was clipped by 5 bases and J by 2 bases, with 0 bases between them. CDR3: CASSNTEAFF. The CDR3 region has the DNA TGTGCCAGCAGTAACACTGAAGCTTTCTTT.

The CDR3 loop is CAWRVAGNTIYF. In nucleotides, the CDR3 is TGTGCCTGGAGGGTTGCTGGAAACACCATATATTTT. The chain links TRBV30 to TRBJ1-3, with D hard to call. The CDR3 runs 12 residues. CDR1 and CDR2 (germline): GTSNPN, SVGIG (reference sequence). Trimming took off 3 bases at V and 2 bases at J, with 5 bases between the two ends.

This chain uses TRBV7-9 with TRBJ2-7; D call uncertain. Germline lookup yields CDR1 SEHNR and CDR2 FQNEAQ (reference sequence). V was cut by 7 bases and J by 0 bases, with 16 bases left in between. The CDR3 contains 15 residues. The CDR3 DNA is TGTGCCAGCACCCTAGACAACTCATACTCCTACGAGCAGTACTTC. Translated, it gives CASTLDNSYSYEQYF.

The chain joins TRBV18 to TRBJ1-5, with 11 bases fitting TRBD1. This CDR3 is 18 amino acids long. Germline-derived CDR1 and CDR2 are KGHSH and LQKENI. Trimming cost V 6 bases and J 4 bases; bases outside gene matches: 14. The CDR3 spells CASSPNTPGTGGNQPQHF. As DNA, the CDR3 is TGTGCCAGCTCCCCAAATACACCGGGGACAGGGGGGAATCAGCCCCAGCATTTT. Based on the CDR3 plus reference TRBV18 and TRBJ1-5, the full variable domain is NAGVMQNPRHLVRRRGQEARLRCSPMKGHSHVYWYRQLPEEGLKFMVYLQKENIIDESGMPKERFSAEFPKEGPSILRIQQVVRGDSAAYFCASSPNTPGTGGNQPQHFGDGTRLSIL.

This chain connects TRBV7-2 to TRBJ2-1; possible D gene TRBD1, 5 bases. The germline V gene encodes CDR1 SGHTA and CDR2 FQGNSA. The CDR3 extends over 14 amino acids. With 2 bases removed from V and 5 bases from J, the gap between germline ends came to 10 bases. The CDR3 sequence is CASSLSSGNNEQFF. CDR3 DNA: TGTGCCAGCAGCTTAAGTTCAGGGAACAATGAGCAGTTCTTC. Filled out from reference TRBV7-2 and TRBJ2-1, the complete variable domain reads GAGVSQSPSNKVTEKGKDVELRCDPISGHTALYWYRQSLGQGLEFLIYFQGNSAPDKSGLPSDRFSAERTGGSVSTLTIQRTQQEDSAVYLCASSLSSGNNEQFFGPGTRLTVL.

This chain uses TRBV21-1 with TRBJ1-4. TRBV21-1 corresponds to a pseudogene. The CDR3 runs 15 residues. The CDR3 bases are TGTGCCAGCAGCAAACGGAGCAGAACGAATGAAAAACTGTTTTTT. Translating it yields CASSKRSRTNEKLFF.

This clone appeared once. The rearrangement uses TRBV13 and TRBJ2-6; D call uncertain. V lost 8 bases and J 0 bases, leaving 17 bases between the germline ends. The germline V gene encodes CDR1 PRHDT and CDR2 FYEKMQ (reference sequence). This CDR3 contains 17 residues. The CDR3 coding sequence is TGTGCCAGCTTATCACGGCCCCCCCCCTCTGGGGCCAACGTCCTGACTTTC. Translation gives CASLSRPPPSGANVLTF.

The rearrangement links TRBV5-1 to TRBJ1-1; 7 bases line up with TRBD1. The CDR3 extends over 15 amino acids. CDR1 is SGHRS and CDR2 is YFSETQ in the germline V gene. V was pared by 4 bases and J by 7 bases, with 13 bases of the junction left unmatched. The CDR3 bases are TGCGCCAGCAGCCCGAGGGTCGGGACAGTACATGAAGCTTTCTTT. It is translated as CASSPRVGTVHEAFF.

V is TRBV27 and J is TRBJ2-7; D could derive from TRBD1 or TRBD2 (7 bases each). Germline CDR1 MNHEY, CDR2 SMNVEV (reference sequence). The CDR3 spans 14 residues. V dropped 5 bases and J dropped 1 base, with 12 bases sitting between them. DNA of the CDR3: TGTGCCAGCAGTACCAGGGGGGGTTCCTACGAGCAGTACTTC. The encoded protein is CASSTRGGSYEQYF.

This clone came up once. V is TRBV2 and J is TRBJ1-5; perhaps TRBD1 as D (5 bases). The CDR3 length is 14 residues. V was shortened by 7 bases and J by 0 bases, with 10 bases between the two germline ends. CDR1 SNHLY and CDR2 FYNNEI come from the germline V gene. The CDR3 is CASTGGYSNQPQHF. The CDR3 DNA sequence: TGTGCCAGCACGGGGGGATATAGCAATCAGCCCCAGCATTTT.

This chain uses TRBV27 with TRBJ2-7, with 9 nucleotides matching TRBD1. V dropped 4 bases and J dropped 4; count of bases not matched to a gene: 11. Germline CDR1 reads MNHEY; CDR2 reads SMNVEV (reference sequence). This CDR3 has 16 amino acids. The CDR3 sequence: CASSSIITGGPYEQYF. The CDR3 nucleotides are TGTGCCAGCAGTTCCATTATCACAGGGGGCCCTTACGAGCAGTACTTC.

This CDR3 is CASSVDLTETFSGNTIYF. CDR3 DNA: TGTGCCAGCAGTGTTGATTTGACAGAAACCTTCTCTGGAAACACCATATATTTT. The rearrangement joins TRBV6-1 to TRBJ1-3, with D possibly TRBD1 on 5 matching bases. Trimming shortened V by 4 bases and J by 0 bases, and 19 bases separated the two germline ends. The CDR3 sequence is 18 residues long. Germline V gene sequence: CDR1 MNHNS, CDR2 SASEGT.

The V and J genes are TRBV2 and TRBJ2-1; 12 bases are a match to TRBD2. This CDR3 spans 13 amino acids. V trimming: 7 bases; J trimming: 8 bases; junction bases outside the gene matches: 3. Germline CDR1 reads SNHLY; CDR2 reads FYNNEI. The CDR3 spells CASKTSGSDEQFF. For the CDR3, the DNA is TGTGCCAGCAAGACTAGCGGGAGCGATGAGCAGTTCTTC.